The 16 T cell receptor beta chains below were found in one sample sequenced in a study of spatial heterogeneity in lung cancer. TCRdb recomputed calls from the 5' RACE reads with MiXCR, one row per CDR3 protein. This table holds 35,000 to 45,000 distinct CDR3 sequences, approximately 8% found once. Documented time point: blood at routine non-recurrence follow-up after resection. The sequencing here drew on PBMCs, taken at follow-up. The origin of the receptors is a male donor with early-stage non-small cell lung cancer.

This clonotype was counted many times. J is TRBJ1-6 and V is TRBV7-2; no definite D call. The length of the CDR3 is 13 residues. CDR1 is SGHTA, CDR2 FQGNSA, per germline. The germline V and J ends were trimmed by 1 base and 11 bases, with 9 bases remaining between them. The DNA for the CDR3 is TGTGCCAGCAGCTTAGTAGAGGGTGCACCCCTCCACTTT. Translation: CASSLVEGAPLHF.

This clonotype was found many times. The genes are TRBV2 and TRBJ2-1, with 14 bases matching TRBD2. Trimming at V came to 6 bases and at J to 4 bases, leaving 8 bases not matched to a gene. The length of the CDR3 is 17 residues. Germline CDR1 and CDR2: SNHLY and FYNNEI. The CDR3 region has the DNA TGTGCCAGCAGCGCGCAAGGACTAGCGGGGGGTTACAATGAGCAGTTCTTC. Its translation: CASSAQGLAGGYNEQFF.

This clonotype was recorded many times. V is TRBV6-1 and J is TRBJ1-1, with D maybe TRBD1 (6 bases). Trimming took off 6 bases at V and 0 bases at J, with 20 bases between the two ends. Per the germline V gene, CDR1 is MNHNS and CDR2 is SASEGT. This CDR3 region has 17 residues. CDR3 sequence: CASRSGTLRRMNTEAFF. The DNA for the CDR3 is TGTGCCAGCAGGTCCGGGACATTACGTAGGATGAACACTGAAGCTTTCTTT.

This clonotype was counted at least ten times. The chain employs TRBV6-5 and TRBJ1-3; 9 nucleotides line up with TRBD1. The CDR3 is 15 residues long. J was trimmed by 2 bases and V by 5 bases; bases with no gene match: 4. Germline V gene lookup returns CDR1 MNHEY and CDR2 SVGAGI. DNA of the CDR3: TGTGCCAGCAGTCCGGGGACAGGGACTGGAAACACCATATATTTT. Translation: CASSPGTGTGNTIYF.

This clonotype was recorded many times. The rearrangement uses TRBV6-2 or TRBV6-3 and TRBJ2-3; 7 bases agree with TRBD1. Germline trimming cut 6 bases from V and 4 bases from J; bases unmatched to any gene: 7. Germline CDR1 is MNHEY and CDR2 is SVGEGT. This CDR3 is built from 14 residues. The DNA of the CDR3 is TGTGCCAGCAGGAGGGGGCGCCCGGCAGATACGCAGTATTTT. Translation: CASRRGRPADTQYF.

In its sample, this clonotype ranks as medium-sized (0.01 to 0.1%). V usage is TRBV6-5 and J usage is TRBJ2-1; possibly TRBD2 for D (5 bases). CDR1 and CDR2 from the germline V gene are MNHEY and SVGAGI. Trimming pared 4 bases from V and 10 bases from J, leaving 11 bases between. The CDR3 covers 12 residues. The CDR3 nucleotides read TGTGCCAGCAGTTCCGGGTGGGAGGAGCAGTTCTTC. Its protein is CASSSGWEEQFF.

This clonotype was picked up many times. The V call is TRBV2, the J call TRBJ1-4, with D maybe TRBD1 (5 bases). The CDR3 is 12 residues long. Between the trimmed V and J ends, which lost 8 bases and 14 bases, there was a span of 18 bases. Germline V gives CDR1 SNHLY, CDR2 FYNNEI. The CDR3 sequence: CASAYEGSRLFF. The CDR3 nucleotides are TGTGCCAGCGCCTATGAGGGGAGTCGGCTGTTTTTT.

This clonotype has more than one count but fewer than ten. J is TRBJ1-5 and V is TRBV20-1; D remains ambiguous. V shed 6 bases and J shed 0 bases, with 21 bases lying between them. Germline CDR1 is DFQATT and CDR2 is SNEGSKA (reference sequence). There are 17 residues in the CDR3. The CDR3 region has the DNA TGCAGTGCAACGGTCCCGGGCCCACGATCTAGCAATCAGCCCCAGCATTTT. It encodes CSATVPGPRSSNQPQHF.

A remark on this clonotype: A much larger clone sits a single nucleotide away, making a read error possible. The genes are TRBV29-1 and TRBJ2-3; tentatively, D is TRBD1 (5 bases). CDR1 and CDR2 from the germline V gene are SQVTM and ANQGSEA. The ends were cut back, 4 bases at V and 4 bases at J, with 9 bases in the middle. This CDR3 spans 12 amino acids. CDR3: CSVAWGADTQYF. Written as DNA, the CDR3 is TGCAGCGTTGCTTGGGGCGCAGATACGCAGTATTTT.

This clonotype was seen repeatedly, ten times or more. The chain couples TRBV5-1 to TRBJ2-1; 9 positions agree with TRBD1. V trimming: 5 bases; J trimming: 4 bases; junction bases outside the gene matches: 10. Germline V gene data show CDR1 as SGHRS and CDR2 as YFSETQ. The CDR3 runs 16 residues. DNA of the CDR3: TGCGCCAGCAGGGAAGGGACAGGGAGCGTTTACAATGAGCAGTTCTTC. Its protein is CASREGTGSVYNEQFF.

The chain employs TRBV11-2 and TRBJ2-2, with 7 bases that match TRBD2. CDR3 length: 16 amino acids. The germline CDR1 and CDR2 sequences are SGHAT and FQNNGV. The V segment lost 2 bases and the J segment 2 bases; nucleotides outside the gene matches: 5. CDR3 DNA: TGTGCCAGCAGCTTACGGCTAGCGGAAAACACCGGGGAGCTGTTTTTT. It translates to CASSLRLAENTGELFF.

Many counts were recorded for this clonotype. The chain uses TRBV7-9 and TRBJ2-7; 8 nucleotides line up with TRBD1. Germline trimming cut 1 base from V and 6 bases from J; bases unmatched to any gene: 8. CDR1 is SEHNR, CDR2 FQNEAQ, per germline (reference sequence). This CDR3 comprises 15 residues. The CDR3 DNA follows: TGTGCCAGCAGCTTAGTTCCAGGGGGCATAGGCGAGCAGTACTTC. Its translation is CASSLVPGGIGEQYF.

This clonotype was detected ten times or more. The chain is built from TRBV9 and TRBJ2-7, with 7 bases identical to TRBD1. V was clipped by 7 bases and J by 7 bases; unmatched bases: 11. CDR1 and CDR2 from the germline V gene are SGDLS and YYNGEE. The CDR3 extends over 13 amino acids. The CDR3 here is CASGDRVLWEQYF. The CDR3 DNA is TGTGCCAGCGGAGACAGGGTATTATGGGAGCAGTACTTC.

This clonotype was seen repeatedly, ten times or more. Written as DNA, the CDR3 is TGTGCCAGCTCACCCGGAGATACGCAGTATTTT. This encodes CASSPGDTQYF. The chain combines TRBV18 with TRBJ2-3; D is undetermined. The CDR3 has 11 amino acids. Germline CDR1 reads KGHSH; CDR2 reads LQKENI. The V end was cut by 3 bases, the J end by 5 bases, with 3 bases between.

This clonotype was counted at least ten times. J is TRBJ2-7 and V is TRBV5-5; the D gene could be TRBD1 or TRBD2 (5 bases each). Trimming removed 4 bases from V and 4 bases from J, with 21 bases in between. This CDR3 is built from 16 residues. The germline V gene has CDR1 SGHKS and CDR2 YYEKEE (reference sequence). The CDR3 nucleotides read TGTGCCAGCAGCCCCAACACAGAGAGGGGTGCTTACGAGCAGTACTTC. Translated, it gives CASSPNTERGAYEQYF.

This clonotype was counted ten times or more. The CDR3 is CAIGLNTGRTDTQYF. The CDR3 nucleotides are TGTGCCATCGGCCTCAATACAGGGAGGACAGATACGCAGTATTTT. The V and J genes are TRBV10-3 and TRBJ2-3, with D perhaps assigned TRBD1 or TRBD2 (6 bases each). From germline, CDR1 is ENHRY and CDR2 SYGVKD. Trimming cost V 8 bases and J 3 bases, with 18 bases left between them. The CDR3 has 15 amino acids.